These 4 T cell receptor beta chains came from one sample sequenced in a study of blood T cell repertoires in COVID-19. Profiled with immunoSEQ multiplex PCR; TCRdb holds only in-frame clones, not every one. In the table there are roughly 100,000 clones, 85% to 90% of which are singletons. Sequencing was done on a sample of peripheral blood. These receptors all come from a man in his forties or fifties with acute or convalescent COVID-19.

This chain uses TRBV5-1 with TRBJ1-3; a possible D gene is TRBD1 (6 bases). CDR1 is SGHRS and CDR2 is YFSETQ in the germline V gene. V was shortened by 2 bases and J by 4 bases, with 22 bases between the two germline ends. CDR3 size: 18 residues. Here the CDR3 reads CASSFTTGTRSWGNTIYF. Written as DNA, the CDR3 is TGCGCCAGCAGCTTCACAACCGGGACAAGGTCTTGGGGAAACACCATATATTTT. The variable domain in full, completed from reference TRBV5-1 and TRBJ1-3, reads KAGVTQTPRYLIKTRGQQVTLSCSPISGHRSVSWYQQTPGQGLQFLFEYFSETQRNKGNFPGRFSGRQFSNSRSEMNVSTLELGDSALYLCASSFTTGTRSWGNTIYFGEGSWLTVV.

The CDR3 bases are TGTGCCAGGGGGGGGACAACAGATACGCAGTATTTT. It specifies CARGGTTDTQYF. The chain links TRBV27 to TRBJ2-3; a weak D match, TRBD2 (7 bases). Trimming took off 9 bases at V and 3 bases at J, with 10 bases between the two ends. The germline CDR1 and CDR2 sequences are MNHEY and SMNVEV (reference sequence). The CDR3 has 12 amino acids.

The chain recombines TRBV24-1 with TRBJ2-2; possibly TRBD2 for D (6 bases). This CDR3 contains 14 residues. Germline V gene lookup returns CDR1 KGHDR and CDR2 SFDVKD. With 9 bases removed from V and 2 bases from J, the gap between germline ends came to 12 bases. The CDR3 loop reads CATGGLLNTGELFF. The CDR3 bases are TGTGCCACCGGGGGACTCCTCAACACCGGGGAGCTGTTTTTT.

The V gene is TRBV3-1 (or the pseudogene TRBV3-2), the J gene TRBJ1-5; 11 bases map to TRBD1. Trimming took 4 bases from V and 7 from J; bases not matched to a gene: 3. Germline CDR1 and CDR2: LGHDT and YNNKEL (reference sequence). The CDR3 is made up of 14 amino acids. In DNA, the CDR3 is TGTGCCAGCAGCCGGACAGGGGGCAGGCAGCCCCAGCATTTT. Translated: CASSRTGGRQPQHF.